Listed here is a single T cell receptor beta chain. The sample is drawn from a study of blood T cell repertoires in COVID-19. Study summary: PBMCs, B-cell-depleted T cells, or T cells provided the cDNA or gDNA that made up the material.

The CDR3 covers 15 residues. After removal of 0 bases from V and 3 bases from J, the junction contained 1 base not matched to a gene. Germline CDR1 and CDR2: MNHEY and SVGAGI. TCRdb's table, derived via immunoSEQ multiplex PCR, lists solely in-frame clones and lacks some. This table has hundreds of thousands of clones, approximately 90% appearing once. V is TRBV6-5 and J is TRBJ1-1, with 10 nucleotides matching TRBD1. Sample: PBMCs or T cells enriched from blood (not recorded which). The TCR was taken from a woman aged 25-40 years with acute COVID-19. CDR3 amino acids: CASSYSGQGYTEAFF. The CDR3, as DNA: TGTGCCAGCAGTTACTCGGGACAGGGGTACACTGAAGCTTTCTTT.